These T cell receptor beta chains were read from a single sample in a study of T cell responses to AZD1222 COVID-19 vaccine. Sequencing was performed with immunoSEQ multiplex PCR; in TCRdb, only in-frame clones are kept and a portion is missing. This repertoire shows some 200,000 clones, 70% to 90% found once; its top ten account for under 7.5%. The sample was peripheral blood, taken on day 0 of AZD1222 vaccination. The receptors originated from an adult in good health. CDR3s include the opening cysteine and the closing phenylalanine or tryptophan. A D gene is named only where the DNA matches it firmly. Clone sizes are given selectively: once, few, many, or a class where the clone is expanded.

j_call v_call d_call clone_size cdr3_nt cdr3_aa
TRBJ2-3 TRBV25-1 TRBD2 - TGTGCCAGCACAGAAGCGGGAACAGATACGCAGTATTTT CASTEAGTDTQYF
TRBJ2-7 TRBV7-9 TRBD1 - TGTGCCAGCAGCTTAGAAGGGGGGACAGGGCGGAACGAGCAGTACTTC CASSLEGGTGRNEQYF
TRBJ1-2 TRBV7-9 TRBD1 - TGTGCCAGCAGCTCCCAGGGGGCGGGGGTCAGAAACTATGGCTACACCTTC CASSSQGAGVRNYGYTF
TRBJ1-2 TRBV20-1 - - TGCAGTGCTAGAGATAGGGCGGGCTACACCTTC CSARDRAGYTF
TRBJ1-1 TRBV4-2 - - TGTGCCAGCAGCCAAGATCAGTCAGGGCTGGATCTAAAAACTGAAGCTTTCTTT CASSQDQSGLDLKTEAFF
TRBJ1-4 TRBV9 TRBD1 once TGTGCCAGCAGCAGAGAGGGGGCCAGGAATGAAAAACTGTTTTTT CASSREGARNEKLFF
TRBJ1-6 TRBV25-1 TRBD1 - TGTGCCAGCAGTGAATATATTCCGACAGGGTATAATTCACCCCTCCACTTT CASSEYIPTGYNSPLHF
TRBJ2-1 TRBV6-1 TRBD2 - TGTGCCAGCAGTGACGTCCTGTATAGGACTAGCGGGATCCATGAGCAGTTCTTC CASSDVLYRTSGIHEQFF
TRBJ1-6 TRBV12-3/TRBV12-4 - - TGTGCCAGCAGTTTCACAGCCTCGTCCCTCCACTTT CASSFTASSLHF
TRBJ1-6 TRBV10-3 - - TGTGCCATCAGTGCAGAAAGGGATTCACCCCTCCACTTT CAISAERDSPLHF
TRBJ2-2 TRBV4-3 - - TGCGCCAGCAGCCAAGATAGGGGAGGAACCGGGGAGCTGTTTTTT CASSQDRGGTGELFF
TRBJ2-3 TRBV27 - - TGTGCCAGCGGACTGGTTAGCGGAGATACGCAGTATTTT CASGLVSGDTQYF
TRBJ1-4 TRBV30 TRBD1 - TGTGCCTGGAGCGCCGGACAGGGCAATGGAGAAAAACTGTTTTTT CAWSAGQGNGEKLFF
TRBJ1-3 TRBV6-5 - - TGTGCCAGCAGTTACGCAATAGGAAACACCATATATTTT CASSYAIGNTIYF
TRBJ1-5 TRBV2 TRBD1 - TGTGCCAGCAGACCTCGGACAGGGAGGGATGGTACGGGCAATCAGCCCCAGCATTTT CASRPRTGRDGTGNQPQHF
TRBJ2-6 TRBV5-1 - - TGCGCCAGCAGCCCCAATTTCCAGGCCGGGGCCAACGTCCTGACTTTC CASSPNFQAGANVLTF
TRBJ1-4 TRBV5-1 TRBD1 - TGCGCCAGCAGCCCGGACAGGGCTGGAAAACTGTTTTTT CASSPDRAGKLFF
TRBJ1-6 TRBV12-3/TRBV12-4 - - TGTGCCAGCAGTTTCAGGTCGACACCCCTCCACTTT CASSFRSTPLHF
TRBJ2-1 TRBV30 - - TGTGCCTGGAGTGTAGGGGCCTCCTACAATGAGCAGTTCTTC CAWSVGASYNEQFF
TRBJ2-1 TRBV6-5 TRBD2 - TGTGCCAGCAGTTACGCGGGACTAGCGGGGAATAGAGAGCAGTTCTTC CASSYAGLAGNREQFF
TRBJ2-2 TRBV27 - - TGTGCCAGCCAGCGAGCCGGTGCGGGGAACACCGGGGAGCTGTTTTTT CASQRAGAGNTGELFF
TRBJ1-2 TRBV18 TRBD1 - TGTGCCAGCTCACCGGGGACAGGGACCCTCTATGGCTACTACACCTTC CASSPGTGTLYGYYTF
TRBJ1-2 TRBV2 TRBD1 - TGTGCCAGCAGTCTGGGACAGGGTGGCTATGGCTACACCTTC CASSLGQGGYGYTF
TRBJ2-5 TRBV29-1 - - TGCAGCGTGGGGGGGGGCGCGCCGGAGACCCAGTACTTC CSVGGGAPETQYF
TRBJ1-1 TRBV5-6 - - TGTGCCAGCAACTTCCTAGACGTAACGGGGGTGGCTGAAGCTTTCTTT CASNFLDVTGVAEAFF